The rows below give T cell receptor beta chains drawn from one sample of a study of tumor and adjacent non-tumor tissue in lung cancer. TCRdb re-called the multiplex PCR reads through MiXCR, storing one row per CDR3 protein. Found here are about 86,000 distinct CDR3 sequences, 76% of them singletons; the top ten hold roughly 22%. Sequencing was done on a sample of distant non-tumor lung tissue. These receptors were taken from a woman between 50 and 59 years old with non-small cell lung cancer. Each CDR3 is given with its conserved first and last residue. D genes are given only for firm matches. Expanded clones are given a class, and other clones once, few, many or no size at all.

>TRBV5-1|many|-|TRBJ2-1
TGCGCCAGCAACAGCGACCCCCGCTCCTACAATGAGCAGTTCTTC
CASNSDPRSYNEQFF
>TRBV11-2|-|TRBD2|TRBJ2-7
TGTGCCAGCAACCCCCGGACTAGTGGGATGGCATTGTGGGAGCAGTACTTC
CASNPRTSGMALWEQYF
>TRBV30|-|TRBD2|TRBJ2-2
TGCGCCTGGAGGTTGGCGGGAGGTGCTGCCGGGGTGCTGTTTTTT
CAWRLAGGAAGVLFF
>TRBV11-1|few|TRBD2|TRBJ2-7
TGTGCCAGGAGTCCCGGACTAGCGCCGATCTCATACGAGCAGTACTTC
CARSPGLAPISYEQYF
>TRBV29-1|-|-|TRBJ2-2
TGCAGCGTTCGAGGGGAGGTGGACACCGGGGAACCGTTTTTT
CSVRGEVDTGEPFF
>TRBV5-5|once|-|TRBJ2-7
TGTGCCAGCAGCTGGACAGTTTACTCCTACGGGCAGTACTTC
CASSWTVYSYGQYF
>TRBV9|few|-|TRBJ2-3
TGTGCCAGCAGCGCCTTACAAGGGGATACGCAGTATTTT
CASSALQGDTQYF
>TRBV29-1|-|-|TRBJ2-6
TGCAGCGTTGTCCCCGTTGTAGACATCGAGGACTCTGGTGCCAACGTCCTGACTTTC
CSVVPVVDIEDSGANVLTF
>TRBV4-1|few|-|TRBJ2-7
TGCGCCAGCAGACCTAGGTCAGGAGGGAACGAGCAGTACTTC
CASRPRSGGNEQYF
>TRBV12-3/TRBV12-4|-|TRBD2|TRBJ2-1
TGTGACAGCAGTTCCGGACTAGCGGACGAGCAGTTCTTC
CDSSSGLADEQFF
>TRBV4-1|-|-|TRBJ2-1
TGCGCCAGCAGCCAAGAATGCGACTACAATGAGCAGATCTTC
CASSQECDYNEQIF
>TRBV10-3|-|-|TRBJ2-3
TGTGCCATCAGTGACCAAACCCGGGACAAGACAGATACGCAGTTTTTT
CAISDQTRDKTDTQFF
>TRBV11-3|-|-|TRBJ2-1
TGTGCCAGCAGCTTAGTGTACAGAGGGAGGACGACTGATCAGTTCTTC
CASSLVYRGRTTDQFF
>TRBV12-3/TRBV12-4|-|-|TRBJ2-3
TGTGCCAGCAGTTTAGCGTGTACGGGAGTGGTAAATACGCAGTATTTT
CASSLACTGVVNTQYF
>TRBV29-1|-|TRBD1|TRBJ2-2
TGCAGCGTTGTGGGTCAGGGGGTATGGACCGGGGAGCTGTTTTTT
CSVVGQGVWTGELFF
>TRBV4-1|-|-|TRBJ2-2
TGCGCCAGCAGCCAAGAAGGAGGTTTAGGGACCGGGGAGCTGTTTTTT
CASSQEGGLGTGELFF
>TRBV30|few|-|TRBJ2-6
TGTGCCTGGAGTGGGGGACTCGTTTCTGGGGCCAACGTCCTGACTTTC
CAWSGGLVSGANVLTF
>TRBV11-2|-|-|TRBJ1-3
TGCGCCAGCAGCTTAGGACGTGGAGACACCATATATTTT
CASSLGRGDTIYF
>TRBV20-1|-|TRBD2|TRBJ2-5
TGTAGTGCTAGGATAGGGAGGGTCTGGTTGAACTCACAAGAGACCCAGTACTTC
CSARIGRVWLNSQETQYF
>TRBV7-8|many|TRBD2|TRBJ2-7
TGTGCCAGCAGCTTAGTCGGGACTAGCGGTTACGAGCAGTACTTC
CASSLVGTSGYEQYF
>TRBV11-2|many|-|TRBJ2-5
TGTGCCAGCAGCTTACACCGCGCAGGGGAAGAGACCCAGTACTTC
CASSLHRAGEETQYF
>TRBV20-1|-|TRBD2|TRBJ2-3
TGCAGTGCTGAGGCTGTGGGACAGCGGACTAGCGGGACTGCAGATACGAAGTATTTT
CSAEAVGQRTSGTADTKYF
>TRBV5-1|few|TRBD1|TRBJ1-3
TGCGCCAGCAGCTTGCGGCAGGGGGCTGGTTCTGGAAACACCATATATTTT
CASSLRQGAGSGNTIYF
>TRBV11-2|once|TRBD2|TRBJ2-7
TGTGCCAGCACCTTGAGCGGGACTACCGACGAGCAGTACTTC
CASTLSGTTDEQYF
>TRBV4-2|-|-|TRBJ2-7
TGTGCATGCAGCCATGCAGTGGAGGCGGTCCCCTACGAGCAGTACTTC
CACSHAVEAVPYEQYF
>TRBV11-1|-|-|TRBJ2-5
TGTGCCAGCAGCCCGGGACATGGCGCAGAGACCCATTACTTC
CASSPGHGAETHYF
>TRBV12-5|-|-|TRBJ2-7
TGTGTTAGTGGTCCCAGGATAGGGGAACCCTACGAGCAGTACTTC
CVSGPRIGEPYEQYF
>TRBV6-1|-|-|TRBJ2-3
TGTGCCAGCACTGAAATTTCGTGGGAGAGCGTGAGACCAAGCACAGATACGCAGTATTTT
CASTEISWESVRPSTDTQYF
>TRBV4-1|-|-|TRBJ1-5
TGCGCCAGCAGCCTCGGCCTAACGCCAGATACGCAGCATTTT
CASSLGLTPDTQHF
>TRBV29-1|-|-|TRBJ2-3
TGCAGCGTTGAGTGGCGAGCCCCAAACCGAGATATGCGGTATTTT
CSVEWRAPNRDMRYF
>TRBV6-6|many|TRBD1|TRBJ1-3
TGTGCCAGCAGTTACGACTCAGGGGGTACTGGAAACACCATATATTTT
CASSYDSGGTGNTIYF
>TRBV30|once|-|TRBJ2-2
TGTGCCTGGAGTGTACTAGCAGGAGGGTCCGGGAAGCTGTTTTTT
CAWSVLAGGSGKLFF
>TRBV7-9|-|-|TRBJ2-2
TGTGCCTGCAGCTTAGCCCAGGCGCACCACACCGGGAAGCTGTTTTTT
CACSLAQAHHTGKLFF
>TRBV29-1|once|-|TRBJ2-7
TGCTGCGTAAAACGGGAAACGGGCGAACAGTACTTC
CCVKRETGEQYF
>TRBV29-1|-|-|TRBJ1-3
TGCAGTGTTCGGGAAGTCTCTGGAAACACCATATATTTT
CSVREVSGNTIYF